Presented here are 9 T cell receptor beta chains from one specimen sequenced in a study of T cells in Graves' hyperthyroidism and ophthalmopathy. TCR beta CDR3 sequences were amplified from RNA transcripts. First-round RT-PCR of the TCR CDR3 relied on the HTBI primer set. TCRdb reprocessed the multiplex PCR reads via MiXCR and lists one record per CDR3 protein. Found here are some 720,000 distinct CDR3 sequences, over 15% of them singletons; the top ten hold over 7.5%. Sequencing was performed on blood. All receptors derive from a man younger than 35 with Graves' hyperthyroidism.

This clonotype has a count of ten or more. This chain connects TRBV6-2 or TRBV6-3 to TRBJ2-7; D remains ambiguous. Trimming left V 0 bases short and J 3 bases short, with 6 bases between. The CDR3 covers 13 residues. Germline lookup yields CDR1 MNHEY and CDR2 SVGEGT. The CDR3 protein is CASSYSRSYEQYF. The DNA for the CDR3 is TGTGCCAGCAGTTACTCGAGGAGCTACGAGCAGTACTTC.

J is TRBJ1-1 and V is TRBV7-8, with 8 bases lining up with TRBD1. This CDR3 has 12 amino acids. J gave up 7 bases and V 5 bases, and 3 bases lay outside the gene matches. Per the germline V gene, CDR1 is SGHVS and CDR2 is FQNEAQ. The CDR3 protein is CASSQGALEAFF. For the CDR3, the DNA is TGTGCCAGCAGCCAGGGGGCCCTTGAAGCTTTCTTT.

The genes are TRBV5-1 and TRBJ1-4; tentatively, D is TRBD1 (5 bases). V lost 2 bases to trimming and J lost 5 bases, with 13 bases between them. This CDR3 contains 15 residues. Germline V gives CDR1 SGHRS, CDR2 YFSETQ. The CDR3 region is CASSFSTASNEKLFF. The DNA for the CDR3 is TGCGCCAGCAGCTTCTCGACAGCCAGCAATGAAAAACTGTTTTTT.

This clonotype has just one count. V and J are TRBV4-1 and TRBJ2-1; D is perhaps TRBD1 (6 bases). This CDR3 is built from 16 residues. V lost 3 bases to trimming and J lost 1 base, with 13 bases between them. In germline, CDR1 is MGHRA, CDR2 YSYEKL. The CDR3 sequence: CASSHAGRGSYNEQFF. The CDR3 DNA follows: TGCGCCAGCAGCCACGCAGGTAGGGGGTCCTACAATGAGCAGTTCTTC.

The J gene is TRBJ1-5, the V gene TRBV7-9, with TRBD1 matching over 9 bases. Germline assignment: CDR1 SEHNR and CDR2 FQNEAQ (reference sequence). After removal of 5 bases from V and 7 bases from J, the junction contained 12 bases not matched to a gene. There are 16 residues in the CDR3. The CDR3 loop is CASSGNRDRAGQPQHF. CDR3 bases: TGTGCCAGCAGCGGGAACCGGGACAGGGCCGGGCAGCCCCAGCATTTT. Full variable domain (remainder filled in from reference TRBV7-9 and TRBJ1-5): DTGVSQNPRHKITKRGQNVTFRCDPISEHNRLYWYRQTLGQGPEFLTYFQNEAQLEKSRLLSDRFSAERPKGSFSTLEIQRTEQGDSAMYLCASSGNRDRAGQPQHFGDGTRLSIL.

The chain recombines TRBV4-3 with TRBJ1-5; no clear D gene. The germline V gene has CDR1 LGHNA and CDR2 YSLEER. V was trimmed by 3 bases and J by 2 bases, leaving 11 bases between them. The CDR3 runs to 15 residues. The CDR3 DNA reads as TGCGCCAGCAGCCAGGATGACAAACGCAATCAGCCCCAGCATTTT. Amino acids: CASSQDDKRNQPQHF.

This clonotype appeared a few times. The chain joins TRBV10-3 to TRBJ2-3; D perhaps matches TRBD2 (5 bases). V gave up 5 bases and J gave up 3 bases, with 15 bases separating them. The CDR3 sequence is 15 residues long. Germline V gene lookup returns CDR1 ENHRY and CDR2 SYGVKD. CDR3: CAISYGQPGTDTQYF. The CDR3 region has the DNA TGTGCCATCAGTTATGGGCAGCCGGGGACAGATACGCAGTATTTT.

This chain connects TRBV28 to TRBJ1-2, with 9 bases matching TRBD1. The junction had 8 bases not matched to a gene; V was cut back by 6 bases and J by 6 bases. There are 14 residues in the CDR3. Germline V gene sequence: CDR1 MDHEN, CDR2 SYDVKM. CDR3 in amino acids: CASRPGTGWDGYTF. CDR3 sequence (DNA): TGTGCCAGCAGACCAGGGACAGGGTGGGATGGCTACACCTTC.

This clonotype was counted ten times or more. The chain is built from TRBV28 and TRBJ2-4; the D gene is possibly TRBD2 (6 bases). The V gene's germline CDR1 is MDHEN and CDR2 SYDVKM. This CDR3 comprises 13 residues. The V gene lost 8 bases and the J gene lost 3 bases, with 11 bases spanning the gap. CDR3 in DNA: TGTGCCAGCCGACTAGTGGACAAAAACATTCAGTACTTC. It encodes CASRLVDKNIQYF.